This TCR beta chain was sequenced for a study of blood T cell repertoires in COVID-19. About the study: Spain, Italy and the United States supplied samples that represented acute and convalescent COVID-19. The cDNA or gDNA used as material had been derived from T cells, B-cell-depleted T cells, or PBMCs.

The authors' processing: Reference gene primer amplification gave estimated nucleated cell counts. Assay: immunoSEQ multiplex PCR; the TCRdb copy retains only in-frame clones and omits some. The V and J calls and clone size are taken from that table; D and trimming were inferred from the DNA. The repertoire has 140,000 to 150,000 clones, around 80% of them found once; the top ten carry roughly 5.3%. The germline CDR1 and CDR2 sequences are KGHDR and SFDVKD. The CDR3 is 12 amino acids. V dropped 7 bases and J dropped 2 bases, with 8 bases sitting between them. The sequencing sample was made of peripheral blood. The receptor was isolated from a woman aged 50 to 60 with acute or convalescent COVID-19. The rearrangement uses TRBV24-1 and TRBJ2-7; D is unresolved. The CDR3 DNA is TGTGCCACCAGAGACGAGGCCTACGAGCAGTACTTC. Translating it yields CATRDEAYEQYF.